This T cell receptor (beta chain) was found in a study of blood T cell repertoires in COVID-19. Original processing methods: Reference gene primer amplification gave estimated nucleated cell counts. Assay: immunoSEQ multiplex PCR; the TCRdb copy retains only in-frame clones and omits some. V and J calls and clone size are copied from that table; D and trimming were computed from the DNA. The data show 200,000 or so clones, with about 87% seen just once and just over 2.5% held by the top ten. Germline lookup yields CDR1 SGHRS and CDR2 YFSETQ. CDR3 length equals 14 residues. V was trimmed by 0 bases and J by 4 bases, leaving 9 bases between them. Participants' own reports of clinical history determined their cohort assignment.

The material sequenced was PBMCs or T cells enriched from blood (not recorded which). The clonotype was recovered from a woman in her 30s who had recovered from COVID-19. The chain is built from TRBV5-1 and TRBJ2-3; D unclear. CDR3 nucleotide sequence: TGCGCCAGCAGCTTGGACGCTATTGCAGATACGCAGTATTTT. Encoded protein: CASSLDAIADTQYF.